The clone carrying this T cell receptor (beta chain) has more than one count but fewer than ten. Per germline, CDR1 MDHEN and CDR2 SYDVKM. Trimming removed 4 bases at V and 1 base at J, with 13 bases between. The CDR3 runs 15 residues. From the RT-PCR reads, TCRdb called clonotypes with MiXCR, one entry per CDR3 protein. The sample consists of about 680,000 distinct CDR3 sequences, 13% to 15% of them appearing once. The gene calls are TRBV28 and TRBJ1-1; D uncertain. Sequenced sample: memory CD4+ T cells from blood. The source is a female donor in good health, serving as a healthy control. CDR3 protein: CASSSSFTGNTEAFF. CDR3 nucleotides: TGTGCCAGCAGTTCCAGTTTCACGGGGAACACTGAAGCTTTCTTT.